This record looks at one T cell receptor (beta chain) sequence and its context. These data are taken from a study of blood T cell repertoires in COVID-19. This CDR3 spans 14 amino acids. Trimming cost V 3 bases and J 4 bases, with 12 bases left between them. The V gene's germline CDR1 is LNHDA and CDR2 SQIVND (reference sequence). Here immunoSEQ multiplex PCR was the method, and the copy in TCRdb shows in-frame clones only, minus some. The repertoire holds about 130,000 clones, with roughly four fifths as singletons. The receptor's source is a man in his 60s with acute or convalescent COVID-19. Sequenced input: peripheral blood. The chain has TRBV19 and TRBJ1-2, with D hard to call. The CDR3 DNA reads TGTGCCAGTAGTATCCGGGGAATTGCCTATGGCTACACCTTC. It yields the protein CASSIRGIAYGYTF.